This T cell receptor (beta chain) was identified during a study of cytomegalovirus exposure and HLA in healthy donors. Study observations and caveats: It is likely that the observed cluster of highly shared sequence variants was a sequencing artifact.

In the PCR, 60 Vbeta and 13 Jbeta primers were used. TCRdb's table, derived via immunoSEQ multiplex PCR, lists solely in-frame clones and lacks some. The repertoire includes 170,000 or so clones, about four fifths of them detected once, and 1% sits in the top ten. Germline-derived CDR1 and CDR2 are DFQATT and SNEGSKA (reference sequence). Trimming left V 5 bases short and J 12 bases short, with 17 bases between. This CDR3 has 11 amino acids. With respect to this clone: Its specificity is not known.

The sequence derives from a woman in her 50s in good health and CMV-seropositive. This sequence joins TRBV20-1 and TRBJ2-7, with a possible D match to TRBD1 (6 bases). The source material was PBMCs. CDR3: CSAHRDPSVYF. CDR3 in DNA: TGCAGTGCTCACAGGGACCCCTCTGTGTACTTC.